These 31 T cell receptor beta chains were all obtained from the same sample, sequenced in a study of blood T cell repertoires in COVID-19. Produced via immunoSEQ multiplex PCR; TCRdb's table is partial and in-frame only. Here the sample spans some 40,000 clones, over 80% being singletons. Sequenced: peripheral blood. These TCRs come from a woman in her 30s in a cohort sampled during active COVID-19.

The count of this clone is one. DNA of the CDR3: TGTGCCAGCAGCTTGGGGATACGGGGGAACGCCTATGGCTACACCTTC. This gives the protein CASSLGIRGNAYGYTF. V gene TRBV5-4 combines with J gene TRBJ1-2; the D gene is possibly TRBD1 (5 bases). This CDR3 is built from 16 residues. Germline V lookup: CDR1 SGHNT, CDR2 YYREEE (reference sequence). The ends were cut back, 0 bases at V and 4 bases at J, with 16 bases in the middle.

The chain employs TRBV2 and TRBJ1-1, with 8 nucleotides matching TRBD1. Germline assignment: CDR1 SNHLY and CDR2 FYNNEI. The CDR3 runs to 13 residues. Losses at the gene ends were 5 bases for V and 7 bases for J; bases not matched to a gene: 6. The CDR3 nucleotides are TGTGCCAGCAGTCCCGACAGGGGCATTGAAGCTTTCTTT. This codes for CASSPDRGIEAFF.

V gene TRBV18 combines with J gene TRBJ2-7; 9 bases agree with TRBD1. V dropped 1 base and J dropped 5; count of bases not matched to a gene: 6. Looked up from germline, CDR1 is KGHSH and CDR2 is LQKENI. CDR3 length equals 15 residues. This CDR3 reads CASSPLGTGSNEQYF. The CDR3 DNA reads TGTGCCAGCTCACCACTAGGGACAGGGTCGAACGAGCAGTACTTC.

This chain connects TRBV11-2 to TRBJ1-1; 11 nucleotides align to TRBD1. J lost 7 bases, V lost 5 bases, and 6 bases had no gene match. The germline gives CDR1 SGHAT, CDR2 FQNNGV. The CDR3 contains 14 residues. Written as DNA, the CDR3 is TGTGCCAGCAGCGTCGGGACAGGGGGTTTTGAAGCTTTCTTT. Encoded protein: CASSVGTGGFEAFF.

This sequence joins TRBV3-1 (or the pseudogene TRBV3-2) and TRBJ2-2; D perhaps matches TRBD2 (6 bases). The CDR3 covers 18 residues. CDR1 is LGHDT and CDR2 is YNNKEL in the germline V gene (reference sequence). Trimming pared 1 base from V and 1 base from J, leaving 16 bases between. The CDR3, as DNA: TGTGCCAGCAGCCAAGCGATGCTAGCGCCTATGAACACCGGGGAGCTGTTTTTT. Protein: CASSQAMLAPMNTGELFF.

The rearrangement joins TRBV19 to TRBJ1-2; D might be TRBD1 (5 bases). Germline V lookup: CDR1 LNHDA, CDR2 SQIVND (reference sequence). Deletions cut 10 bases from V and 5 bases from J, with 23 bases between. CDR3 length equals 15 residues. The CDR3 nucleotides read TGTGCCACCTCCATACGGCAGGGAATAGGGTATGGCTACACCTTC. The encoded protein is CATSIRQGIGYGYTF.

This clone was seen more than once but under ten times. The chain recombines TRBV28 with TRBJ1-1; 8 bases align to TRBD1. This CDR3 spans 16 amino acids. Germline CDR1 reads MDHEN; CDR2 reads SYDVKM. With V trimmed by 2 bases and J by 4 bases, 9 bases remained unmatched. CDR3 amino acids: CASSLPQGAGGTEAFF. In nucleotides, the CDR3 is TGTGCCAGCAGTTTACCGCAGGGGGCAGGCGGCACTGAAGCTTTCTTT.

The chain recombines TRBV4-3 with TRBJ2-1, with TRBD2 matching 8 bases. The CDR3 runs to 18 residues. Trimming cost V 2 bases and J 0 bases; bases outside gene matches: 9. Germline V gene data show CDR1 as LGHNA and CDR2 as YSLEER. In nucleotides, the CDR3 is TGCGCCAGCAGCCAACACACTAGCGGAGGCCTCTCCTACAATGAGCAGTTCTTC. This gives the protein CASSQHTSGGLSYNEQFF.

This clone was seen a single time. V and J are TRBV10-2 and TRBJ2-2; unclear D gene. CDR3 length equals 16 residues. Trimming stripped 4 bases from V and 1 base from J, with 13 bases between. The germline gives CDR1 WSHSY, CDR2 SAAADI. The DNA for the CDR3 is TGCGCCAGCAGTGCCCCCCCGGAGAAGAACACCGGGGAGCTGTTTTTT. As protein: CASSAPPEKNTGELFF.

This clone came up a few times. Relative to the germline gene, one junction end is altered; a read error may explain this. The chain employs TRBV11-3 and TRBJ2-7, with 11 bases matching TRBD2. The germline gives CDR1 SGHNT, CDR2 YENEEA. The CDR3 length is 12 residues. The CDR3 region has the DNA TGTGCCAGCAGCCTGACGGGACTAGCGGATTTCTTC. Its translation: CASSLTGLADFF.

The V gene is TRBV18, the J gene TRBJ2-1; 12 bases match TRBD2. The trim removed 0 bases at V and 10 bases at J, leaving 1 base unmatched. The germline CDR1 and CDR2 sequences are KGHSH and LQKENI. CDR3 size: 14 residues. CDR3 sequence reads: CASSPPGLAGEQFF. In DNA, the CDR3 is TGTGCCAGCTCACCACCGGGACTAGCGGGCGAGCAGTTCTTC. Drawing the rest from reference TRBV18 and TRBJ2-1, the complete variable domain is NAGVMQNPRHLVRRRGQEARLRCSPMKGHSHVYWYRQLPEEGLKFMVYLQKENIIDESGMPKERFSAEFPKEGPSILRIQQVVRGDSAAYFCASSPPGLAGEQFFGPGTRLTVL.

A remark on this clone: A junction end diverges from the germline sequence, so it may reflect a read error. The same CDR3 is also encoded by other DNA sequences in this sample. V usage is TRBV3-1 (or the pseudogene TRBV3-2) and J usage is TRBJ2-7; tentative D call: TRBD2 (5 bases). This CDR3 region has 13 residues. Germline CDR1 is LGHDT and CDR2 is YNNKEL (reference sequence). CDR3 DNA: TGTGCCAGCAGCCAAGCATGGAGGTACGAGCAGTACTTT. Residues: CASSQAWRYEQYF.

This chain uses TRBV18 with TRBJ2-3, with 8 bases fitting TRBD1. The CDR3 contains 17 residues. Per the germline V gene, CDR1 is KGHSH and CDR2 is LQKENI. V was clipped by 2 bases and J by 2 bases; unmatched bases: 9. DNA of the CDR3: TGTGCCAGCTCACCAGGGCAGGGGGCCCTTATCACAGATACGCAGTATTTT. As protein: CASSPGQGALITDTQYF. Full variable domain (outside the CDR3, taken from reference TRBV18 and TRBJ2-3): NAGVMQNPRHLVRRRGQEARLRCSPMKGHSHVYWYRQLPEEGLKFMVYLQKENIIDESGMPKERFSAEFPKEGPSILRIQQVVRGDSAAYFCASSPGQGALITDTQYFGPGTRLTVL.

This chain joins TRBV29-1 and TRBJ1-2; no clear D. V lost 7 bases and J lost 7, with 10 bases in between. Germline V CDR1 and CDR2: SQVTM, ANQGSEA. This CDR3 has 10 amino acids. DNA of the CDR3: TGCAGCGCCGACATCCTTGGCTACACCTTC. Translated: CSADILGYTF. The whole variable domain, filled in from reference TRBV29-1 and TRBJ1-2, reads SAVISQKPSRDICQRGTSLTIQCQVDSQVTMMFWYRQQPGQSLTLIATANQGSEATYESGFVIDKFPISRPNLTFSTLTVSNMSPEDSSIYLCSADILGYTFGSGTRLTVV.

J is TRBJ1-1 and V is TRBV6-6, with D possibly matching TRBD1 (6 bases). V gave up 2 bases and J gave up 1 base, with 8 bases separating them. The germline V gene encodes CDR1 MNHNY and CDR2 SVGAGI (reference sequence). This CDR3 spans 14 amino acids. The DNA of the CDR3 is TGTGCCAGCAGTTACGGGGGACAGAACACTGAAGCTTTCTTT. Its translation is CASSYGGQNTEAFF.

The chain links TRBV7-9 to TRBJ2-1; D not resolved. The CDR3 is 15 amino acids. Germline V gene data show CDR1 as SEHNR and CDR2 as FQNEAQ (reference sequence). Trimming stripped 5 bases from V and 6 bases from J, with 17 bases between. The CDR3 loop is CASSHPPERGNEQFF. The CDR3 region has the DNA TGTGCCAGCAGCCATCCCCCAGAGCGAGGCAATGAGCAGTTCTTC.

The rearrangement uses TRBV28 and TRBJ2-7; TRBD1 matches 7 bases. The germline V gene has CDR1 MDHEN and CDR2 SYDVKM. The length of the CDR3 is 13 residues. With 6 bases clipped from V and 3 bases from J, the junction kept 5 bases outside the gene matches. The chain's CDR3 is CASSRPGGYEQYF. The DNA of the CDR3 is TGTGCCAGCAGCCGCCCAGGGGGCTACGAGCAGTACTTC.

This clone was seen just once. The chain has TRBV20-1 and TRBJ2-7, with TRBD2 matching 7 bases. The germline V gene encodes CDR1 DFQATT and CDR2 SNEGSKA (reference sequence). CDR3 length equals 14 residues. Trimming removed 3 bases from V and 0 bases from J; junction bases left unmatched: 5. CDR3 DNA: TGCAGTGCTAGTACCGGGGGGAGCTCCTACGAGCAGTACTTC. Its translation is CSASTGGSSYEQYF.

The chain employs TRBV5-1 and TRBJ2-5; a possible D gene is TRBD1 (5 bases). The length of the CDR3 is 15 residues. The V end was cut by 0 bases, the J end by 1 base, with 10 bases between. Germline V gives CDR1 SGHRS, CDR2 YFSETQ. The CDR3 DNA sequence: TGCGCCAGCAGCTTGGGACAGACGGGCCAAGAGACCCAGTACTTC. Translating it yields CASSLGQTGQETQYF. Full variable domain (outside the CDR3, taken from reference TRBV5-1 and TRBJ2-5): KAGVTQTPRYLIKTRGQQVTLSCSPISGHRSVSWYQQTPGQGLQFLFEYFSETQRNKGNFPGRFSGRQFSNSRSEMNVSTLELGDSALYLCASSLGQTGQETQYFGPGTRLLVL.

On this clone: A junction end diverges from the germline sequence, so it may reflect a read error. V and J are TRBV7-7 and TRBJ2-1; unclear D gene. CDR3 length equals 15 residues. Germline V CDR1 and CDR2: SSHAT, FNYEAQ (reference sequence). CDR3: CASSRDSSSYNEQFF. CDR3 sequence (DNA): TGTGCTAGCAGCCGTGACTCCAGCTCCTACAATGAGCAGTTCTTC.

In DNA, the CDR3 is TGTGCCAGCAGCCAAAGGACAGTTAATGAAAAACTGTTTTTT. Its protein is CASSQRTVNEKLFF. The genes are TRBV3-1 (or the pseudogene TRBV3-2) and TRBJ1-4, with D maybe TRBD1 (6 bases). V lost 2 bases, J lost 4 bases, and 8 bases lay in between. The germline V gene has CDR1 LGHDT and CDR2 YNNKEL (reference sequence). The CDR3 has 14 residues.

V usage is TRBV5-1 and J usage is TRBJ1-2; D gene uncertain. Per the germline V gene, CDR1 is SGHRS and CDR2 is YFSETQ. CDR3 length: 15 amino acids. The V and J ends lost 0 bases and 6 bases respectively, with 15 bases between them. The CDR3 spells CASSLEGLGGDGYTF. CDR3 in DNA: TGCGCCAGCAGCTTGGAAGGGTTGGGAGGAGATGGCTACACCTTC.

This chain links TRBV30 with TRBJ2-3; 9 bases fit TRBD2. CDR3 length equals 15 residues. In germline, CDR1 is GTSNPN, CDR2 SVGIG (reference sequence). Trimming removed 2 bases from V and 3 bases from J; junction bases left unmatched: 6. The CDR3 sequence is CAWSLIAGATDTQYF. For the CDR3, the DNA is TGTGCCTGGAGTTTAATAGCGGGAGCTACAGATACGCAGTATTTT. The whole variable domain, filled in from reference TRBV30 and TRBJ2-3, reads SQTIHQWPATLVQPVGSPLSLECTVEGTSNPNLYWYRQAAGRGLQLLFYSVGIGQISSEVPQNLSASRPQDRQFILSSKKLLLSDSGFYLCAWSLIAGATDTQYFGPGTRLTVL.

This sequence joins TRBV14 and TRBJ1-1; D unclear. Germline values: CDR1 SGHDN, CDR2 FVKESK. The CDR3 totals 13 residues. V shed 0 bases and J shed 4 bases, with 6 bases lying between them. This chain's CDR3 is CASSQERPTEAFF. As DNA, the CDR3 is TGTGCCAGCAGCCAAGAGCGGCCCACTGAAGCTTTCTTT. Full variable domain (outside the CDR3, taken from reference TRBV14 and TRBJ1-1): EAGVTQFPSHSVIEKGQTVTLRCDPISGHDNLYWYRRVMGKEIKFLLHFVKESKQDESGMPNNRFLAERTGGTYSTLKVQPAELEDSGVYFCASSQERPTEAFFGQGTRLTVV.

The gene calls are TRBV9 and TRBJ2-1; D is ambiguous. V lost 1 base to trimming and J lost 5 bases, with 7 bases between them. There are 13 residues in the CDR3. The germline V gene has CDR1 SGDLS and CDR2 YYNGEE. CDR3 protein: CASSVFGHNEQFF. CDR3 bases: TGTGCCAGCAGCGTATTTGGGCACAATGAGCAGTTCTTC.

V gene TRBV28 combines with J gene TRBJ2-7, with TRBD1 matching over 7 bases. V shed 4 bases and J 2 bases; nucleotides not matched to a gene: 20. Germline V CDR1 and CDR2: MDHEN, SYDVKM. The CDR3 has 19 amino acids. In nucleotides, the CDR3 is TGTGCCAGCAGTTCCAGACCGGGGACAGCGGATTCTGCAACCTACGAGCAGTACTTC. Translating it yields CASSSRPGTADSATYEQYF.

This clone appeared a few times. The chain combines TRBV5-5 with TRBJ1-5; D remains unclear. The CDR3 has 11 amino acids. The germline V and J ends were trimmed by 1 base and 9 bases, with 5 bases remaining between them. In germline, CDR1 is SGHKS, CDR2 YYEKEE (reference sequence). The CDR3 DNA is TGTGCCAGCAGCTTGCCCTGGCCCCAGCATTTT. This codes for CASSLPWPQHF.

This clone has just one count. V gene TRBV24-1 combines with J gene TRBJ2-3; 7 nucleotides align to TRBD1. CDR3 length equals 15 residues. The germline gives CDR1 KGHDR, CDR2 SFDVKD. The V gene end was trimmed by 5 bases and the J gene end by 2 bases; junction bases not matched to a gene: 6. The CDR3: CATSAGGWNTDTQYF. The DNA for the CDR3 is TGTGCCACCAGTGCAGGGGGATGGAACACAGATACGCAGTATTTT.

This CDR3 is CASTLGQPGNQPQHF. CDR3 in DNA: TGTGCCAGCACCCTAGGACAGCCGGGCAATCAGCCCCAGCATTTT. The gene calls are TRBV6-5 and TRBJ1-5, with D perhaps matching TRBD1 (6 bases). Germline V gene sequence: CDR1 MNHEY, CDR2 SVGAGI. Trimming stripped 7 bases from V and 2 bases from J, with 15 bases between. The CDR3 runs to 15 residues.

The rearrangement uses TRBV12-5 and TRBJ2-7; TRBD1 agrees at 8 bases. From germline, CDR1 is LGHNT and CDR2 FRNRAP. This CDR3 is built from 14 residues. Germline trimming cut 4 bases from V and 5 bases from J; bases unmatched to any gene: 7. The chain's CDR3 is CASGYKDRVHEQYF. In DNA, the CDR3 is TGTGCTAGTGGTTATAAGGACAGGGTCCACGAGCAGTACTTC. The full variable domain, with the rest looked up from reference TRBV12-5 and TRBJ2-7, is DARVTQTPRHKVTEMGQEVTMRCQPILGHNTVFWYRQTMMQGLELLAYFRNRAPLDDSGMPKDRFSAEMPDATLATLKIQPSEPRDSAVYFCASGYKDRVHEQYFGPGTRLTVT.

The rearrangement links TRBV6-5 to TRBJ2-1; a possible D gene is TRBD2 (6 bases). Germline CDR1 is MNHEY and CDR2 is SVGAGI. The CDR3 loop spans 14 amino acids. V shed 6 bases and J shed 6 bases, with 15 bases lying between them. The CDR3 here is CASRRPQGGNEQFF. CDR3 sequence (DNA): TGTGCCAGCAGAAGGCCCCAGGGAGGCAATGAGCAGTTCTTC.